This T cell receptor (beta chain) was found in a study of blood T cell repertoires in COVID-19. Study information: The cDNA or gDNA used as material had been derived from T cells, B-cell-depleted T cells, or PBMCs.

Original data processing: Cell counts per sample came from amplifying reference gene primers. The method was immunoSEQ multiplex PCR; TCRdb's version includes in-frame clones alone and lacks a portion of them. The DNA gave D and trimming, while V, J and clone size come from that table. The sample consists of fewer than 200,000 clones, approximately 90% of them appearing once. With V trimmed by 5 bases and J by 0 bases, 10 bases remained unmatched. The germline gives CDR1 SGHVS, CDR2 FNYEAQ. This CDR3 has 17 residues. This receptor was identified in a man between 50 and 59 years old who had recovered from COVID-19. The V call is TRBV7-6, the J call TRBJ1-3; 7 bases are a match to TRBD1. Material for sequencing was peripheral blood. In nucleotides, the CDR3 is TGTGCCAGCAGCCCGGGACAGCCCCATTACTCTGGAAACACCATATATTTT. It encodes CASSPGQPHYSGNTIYF.